A selection of T cell receptor beta chains follows, all from one sample in a study of CD8 T cells in Susac syndrome. Via MiXCR, TCRdb re-called the immunoSEQ multiplex PCR reads, giving one row per CDR3 protein. Of roughly 180,000 distinct CDR3 sequences detected, around 94% appear once; the ten largest clones hold 0.099%. Sequences were obtained from CD4+ T cells from PBMCs. These receptors originate from a human donor with Susac syndrome. CDR3s include the opening cysteine and the closing phenylalanine or tryptophan. Fields, in order: CDR3 DNA, CDR3 protein, clone size, J gene, D gene, V gene. D genes are given only for firm matches. Not every row has a clone size; where given, it reads once, few, many or a size class.

CDR3nt: TGTGCCAGCAGCGTAGGAGGACTTCGCACAGATACGCAGTATTTT; CDR3aa: CASSVGGLRTDTQYF; abundance: NA; j_gene: TRBJ2-3; d_gene: NA; v_gene: TRBV9
CDR3nt: TGTGCCAGCAGCTCGGAACGGTCACCCCTCCACTTT; CDR3aa: CASSSERSPLHF; abundance: NA; j_gene: TRBJ1-6; d_gene: NA; v_gene: TRBV7-8
CDR3nt: TGTGCCAGCAGCCACGGGACAGCACTTTCCTACGAGCAGTACTTC; CDR3aa: CASSHGTALSYEQYF; abundance: once; j_gene: TRBJ2-7; d_gene: TRBD1; v_gene: TRBV3-1
CDR3nt: TGCAGTGCTAGTTGGCTAGCGGGAGAAGCTGAGCAGTTCTTC; CDR3aa: CSASWLAGEAEQFF; abundance: once; j_gene: TRBJ2-1; d_gene: TRBD2; v_gene: TRBV20-1
CDR3nt: TGTGCCAGCAGCTTAAACCCTGGGACTAGCGGGGGTCGAAGCTCCTACGAGCAGTACTTC; CDR3aa: CASSLNPGTSGGRSSYEQYF; abundance: NA; j_gene: TRBJ2-7; d_gene: TRBD2; v_gene: TRBV11-1
CDR3nt: TGTGCCACCAGCAGAGGTGCACGAGGATCCGAACAGCCCCAGCATTTT; CDR3aa: CATSRGARGSEQPQHF; abundance: NA; j_gene: TRBJ1-5; d_gene: NA; v_gene: TRBV15
CDR3nt: TGTGCCAGCAGCTCCTTTAAACGGGAGGGCCGGGACGAGCAGTACTTC; CDR3aa: CASSSFKREGRDEQYF; abundance: NA; j_gene: TRBJ2-7; d_gene: TRBD2; v_gene: TRBV13
CDR3nt: TGCAGTGTCAACATCCCGTACCAAGAGACCCAGTACTTC; CDR3aa: CSVNIPYQETQYF; abundance: NA; j_gene: TRBJ2-5; d_gene: NA; v_gene: TRBV20-1
CDR3nt: TGTGCCAGCAGCGTAGCTGGGACAGGGTGGACTGGAAACACCATATATTTT; CDR3aa: CASSVAGTGWTGNTIYF; abundance: NA; j_gene: TRBJ1-3; d_gene: TRBD1; v_gene: TRBV9
CDR3nt: TGTGCCAGCAGTTTAGGTGGGACTCCCCAAGAGACCCAGTACTTC; CDR3aa: CASSLGGTPQETQYF; abundance: few; j_gene: TRBJ2-5; d_gene: NA; v_gene: TRBV12-3/TRBV12-4
CDR3nt: TGTGCCAGCAGCCACTCCGGGGGTGGCAATCAGCCCCAGCATTTT; CDR3aa: CASSHSGGGNQPQHF; abundance: NA; j_gene: TRBJ1-5; d_gene: NA; v_gene: TRBV21-1
CDR3nt: TGTGCCAGCAGCTGGACTAGCGGGGAGACCCAGTACTTC; CDR3aa: CASSWTSGETQYF; abundance: NA; j_gene: TRBJ2-5; d_gene: TRBD2; v_gene: TRBV7-9
CDR3nt: TGTGCCAGCAGTTACGCCCAAGAGACCCAGTACTTC; CDR3aa: CASSYAQETQYF; abundance: NA; j_gene: TRBJ2-5; d_gene: NA; v_gene: TRBV12-3/TRBV12-4
CDR3nt: TGTGCTAGTGGTTTGGTAGTGGACAACAATCAGCCCCAGCATTTT; CDR3aa: CASGLVVDNNQPQHF; abundance: NA; j_gene: TRBJ1-5; d_gene: NA; v_gene: TRBV12-5
CDR3nt: TGCAGTGCTATGGCAGGGAACAATGAGCAGTTCTTC; CDR3aa: CSAMAGNNEQFF; abundance: once; j_gene: TRBJ2-1; d_gene: NA; v_gene: TRBV20-1
CDR3nt: TGTGCCATCAGTGATGCTGCAGGTTACTCCTACGAGCAGTACTTC; CDR3aa: CAISDAAGYSYEQYF; abundance: NA; j_gene: TRBJ2-7; d_gene: NA; v_gene: TRBV10-3
CDR3nt: TGTGCCAGCAGCTCTCACCGGGACACCAACTATGGCTACACCTTC; CDR3aa: CASSSHRDTNYGYTF; abundance: NA; j_gene: TRBJ1-2; d_gene: NA; v_gene: TRBV11-2
CDR3nt: TGCGCCAGCAGCTTTAATCAGGGGACCTACGAGCAGTACTTC; CDR3aa: CASSFNQGTYEQYF; abundance: NA; j_gene: TRBJ2-7; d_gene: NA; v_gene: TRBV5-1
CDR3nt: TGTGCCAGCAGCTTAGCAGTTCCGGTTGAGGGAGGAACCCAGTACTTC; CDR3aa: CASSLAVPVEGGTQYF; abundance: NA; j_gene: TRBJ2-5; d_gene: NA; v_gene: TRBV7-8
CDR3nt: TGTGCCAGCAGCCAAGGGGTTCAAGAGTACTTC; CDR3aa: CASSQGVQEYF; abundance: NA; j_gene: TRBJ2-5; d_gene: NA; v_gene: TRBV3-1
CDR3nt: TGTGCCAGCAGTGAGACAGGGGGAAGGTCTGATGAAGTTTTCTTT; CDR3aa: CASSETGGRSDEVFF; abundance: once; j_gene: TRBJ1-1; d_gene: TRBD1; v_gene: TRBV2
CDR3nt: TGTGCCAGCAGCCTACAGGGAGACAATCAGCCCCAGCATTTT; CDR3aa: CASSLQGDNQPQHF; abundance: NA; j_gene: TRBJ1-5; d_gene: NA; v_gene: TRBV7-2
CDR3nt: TGTGCCAGCAGCCAAGGGCAGCCCGGACTAGCGGGTTACGGGGAGCTGTTTTTT; CDR3aa: CASSQGQPGLAGYGELFF; abundance: NA; j_gene: TRBJ2-2; d_gene: TRBD2; v_gene: TRBV4-2
CDR3nt: TGTGCCAGCTCACCGTCGGGACAGGCCGCTGGAAACACCATATATTTT; CDR3aa: CASSPSGQAAGNTIYF; abundance: NA; j_gene: TRBJ1-3; d_gene: TRBD1; v_gene: TRBV18
CDR3nt: TGCGCCAGCAGCTTGGGGCCCGGGACAGGCACAGATACGCAGTATTTT; CDR3aa: CASSLGPGTGTDTQYF; abundance: NA; j_gene: TRBJ2-3; d_gene: TRBD1; v_gene: TRBV5-1
CDR3nt: TGCAGTGCTAGAAGTGTGGACAGGGGGCGAGATAACTATGGCTACACCTTC; CDR3aa: CSARSVDRGRDNYGYTF; abundance: NA; j_gene: TRBJ1-2; d_gene: TRBD1; v_gene: TRBV20-1
CDR3nt: TGTGCCAGCAGTTTACACGGGACAGGGGACTCACCCCTCCACTTT; CDR3aa: CASSLHGTGDSPLHF; abundance: NA; j_gene: TRBJ1-6; d_gene: TRBD1; v_gene: TRBV6-1
CDR3nt: TGCAGTGAAGGAAACTCCTACAATGAGCAGTTCTTC; CDR3aa: CSEGNSYNEQFF; abundance: NA; j_gene: TRBJ2-1; d_gene: NA; v_gene: TRBV20-1
CDR3nt: TGTGCCAGCGCAACACCAGGGACCTACAATGAGCAGTTCTTC; CDR3aa: CASATPGTYNEQFF; abundance: NA; j_gene: TRBJ2-1; d_gene: NA; v_gene: TRBV12-3/TRBV12-4
CDR3nt: TGTGCCAGCAGCTTGGGACTAGCGGGGACCCAAGAGACCCAGTACTTC; CDR3aa: CASSLGLAGTQETQYF; abundance: NA; j_gene: TRBJ2-5; d_gene: TRBD2; v_gene: TRBV5-4
CDR3nt: TGCAGCGTAGTGACTCCTCCCCAGGGGAATGAGCAGTTCTTC; CDR3aa: CSVVTPPQGNEQFF; abundance: NA; j_gene: TRBJ2-1; d_gene: NA; v_gene: TRBV29-1
CDR3nt: TGTGCCAGCAGTTACGGAGGACAGGGGAATTCACCCCTCCACTTT; CDR3aa: CASSYGGQGNSPLHF; abundance: NA; j_gene: TRBJ1-6; d_gene: TRBD1; v_gene: TRBV6-2/TRBV6-3
CDR3nt: TGTGCCAGCAGCTTTGGAGGATATGGCTACACCTTC; CDR3aa: CASSFGGYGYTF; abundance: NA; j_gene: TRBJ1-2; d_gene: NA; v_gene: TRBV7-2
CDR3nt: TGTGCCAGCTCACCTGGGACGGCAAGTAATGAAAAACTGTTTTTT; CDR3aa: CASSPGTASNEKLFF; abundance: NA; j_gene: TRBJ1-4; d_gene: NA; v_gene: TRBV18
CDR3nt: TGTGCCAGCTCACAGGGGACACCTTACAATGAGCAGTTCTTC; CDR3aa: CASSQGTPYNEQFF; abundance: NA; j_gene: TRBJ2-1; d_gene: NA; v_gene: TRBV18
CDR3nt: TGTGCCAGCAGTTACTCGGGGCAGGGGGCGCTTGGTGGGGCCAACGTCCTGACTTTC; CDR3aa: CASSYSGQGALGGANVLTF; abundance: NA; j_gene: TRBJ2-6; d_gene: TRBD1; v_gene: TRBV6-5
CDR3nt: TGTGCCAGCAGGGGACTAGCGGAAGAGACCCAGTACTTC; CDR3aa: CASRGLAEETQYF; abundance: NA; j_gene: TRBJ2-5; d_gene: TRBD2; v_gene: TRBV2
CDR3nt: TGTGCCAGCTCACCTAGCGGGAGGAACTACGAGCAGTACTTC; CDR3aa: CASSPSGRNYEQYF; abundance: NA; j_gene: TRBJ2-7; d_gene: TRBD2; v_gene: TRBV18
CDR3nt: TGTGCCTGGAGTGTATTAAGGGAGGGCGAGCAGTACTTC; CDR3aa: CAWSVLREGEQYF; abundance: NA; j_gene: TRBJ2-7; d_gene: TRBD2; v_gene: TRBV30
CDR3nt: TGTGCCAGCAGCCCTTACAGGGAAGTCGGATCACCCCTCCACTTT; CDR3aa: CASSPYREVGSPLHF; abundance: NA; j_gene: TRBJ1-6; d_gene: NA; v_gene: TRBV2
CDR3nt: TGTGCCAGCAGTTGGCGACAGGTTAACACTGAAGCTTTCTTT; CDR3aa: CASSWRQVNTEAFF; abundance: NA; j_gene: TRBJ1-1; d_gene: NA; v_gene: TRBV6-2/TRBV6-3
CDR3nt: TGTGCCAGCAGCGAAGGCGGTCTAGCGGGAGACCATGAGCAGTTCTTC; CDR3aa: CASSEGGLAGDHEQFF; abundance: NA; j_gene: TRBJ2-1; d_gene: TRBD2; v_gene: TRBV7-9
CDR3nt: TGTGCCAGCAGCCAAGATCGCCGGGTGGCGAGCGGCTACACCTTC; CDR3aa: CASSQDRRVASGYTF; abundance: NA; j_gene: TRBJ1-2; d_gene: NA; v_gene: TRBV14
CDR3nt: TGCGCCAGCAGCTTGATCCTAGCGGGAGTTCCCTACGAGCAGTACTTC; CDR3aa: CASSLILAGVPYEQYF; abundance: NA; j_gene: TRBJ2-7; d_gene: TRBD2; v_gene: TRBV5-1
CDR3nt: TGCAGTGCTACAACCAGATCAGGGGCCAATGAGCAGTTCTTC; CDR3aa: CSATTRSGANEQFF; abundance: NA; j_gene: TRBJ2-1; d_gene: NA; v_gene: TRBV20-1
CDR3nt: TGCAGTGCGCCGAGAACTAGCGCACACTCCTACGAGCAGTACTTC; CDR3aa: CSAPRTSAHSYEQYF; abundance: once; j_gene: TRBJ2-7; d_gene: TRBD2; v_gene: TRBV20-1